Presented here are 27 T cell receptor beta chains from one specimen sequenced in a study of blood T cell repertoires in COVID-19. This table comes from immunoSEQ multiplex PCR, and its TCRdb copy is limited to in-frame clones, with some not included. The repertoire holds around 92,000 clones, with nearly 85% as singletons. The sequencing sample was made of peripheral blood. These receptors originate from a woman aged 80 or over with acute or convalescent COVID-19.

V is TRBV27 and J is TRBJ1-5; tentatively, D is TRBD1 (6 bases). In germline, CDR1 is MNHEY, CDR2 SMNVEV (reference sequence). The V gene lost 1 base and the J gene lost 9 bases, with 16 bases spanning the gap. This CDR3 is built from 15 residues. The CDR3 is CASSLCNRAFGPQHF. CDR3 sequence (DNA): TGTGCCAGCAGTTTATGTAACAGGGCGTTTGGGCCCCAGCATTTT.

This chain joins TRBV15 and TRBJ2-3; 11 positions match TRBD2. Germline V gives CDR1 LNHNV, CDR2 YYDKDF (reference sequence). J was trimmed by 0 bases and V by 3 bases; bases with no gene match: 2. The CDR3 totals 16 residues. The CDR3 here is CATSRGLAASTDTQYF. The CDR3 bases are TGTGCCACCAGCAGGGGACTAGCGGCTAGCACAGATACGCAGTATTTT.

A few counts support this clone. V is TRBV2 and J is TRBJ2-1; no definite D call. CDR1 and CDR2 from the germline V gene are SNHLY and FYNNEI. The ends were cut back, 2 bases at V and 3 bases at J, with 11 bases in the middle. The CDR3 consists of 15 residues. The CDR3 region is CASSEPVKVYNEQFF. The CDR3 DNA is TGTGCCAGCAGTGAACCGGTCAAAGTCTACAATGAGCAGTTCTTC.

For the CDR3, the DNA is TGCAGCGCCAGGGAGAGGGGGTCCTACGGATACAATGAGCAGTTCTTC. It codes for CSARERGSYGYNEQFF. The V and J genes are TRBV29-1 and TRBJ2-1; weak D call: TRBD1 (6 bases). The CDR3 runs to 16 residues. V lost 7 bases and J lost 4, with 23 bases in between. Per the germline V gene, CDR1 is SQVTM and CDR2 is ANQGSEA.

The chain employs TRBV2 and TRBJ1-2, with D perhaps matching TRBD1 (5 bases). This CDR3 region has 13 residues. Trimming removed 3 bases from V and 4 bases from J, with 9 bases in between. Germline V gene data show CDR1 as SNHLY and CDR2 as FYNNEI. CDR3 amino acids: CASSEGGVYGYTF. The CDR3 DNA reads TGTGCCAGCAGTGAGGGGGGAGTCTATGGCTACACCTTC.

The sample holds one count of this clone. The J gene is TRBJ2-3, the V gene TRBV10-3; a weak D match, TRBD1 (7 bases). Germline loops: CDR1 ENHRY, CDR2 SYGVKD. Trimming left V 8 bases short and J 0 bases short, with 18 bases between. This CDR3 has 16 residues. CDR3 amino acids: CAIGAGQSPSTDTQYF. CDR3 nucleotides: TGTGCCATCGGGGCGGGACAGAGCCCTAGCACAGATACGCAGTATTTT.

This chain links TRBV5-1 with TRBJ2-5; D possibly corresponds to TRBD2 (6 bases). V was trimmed by 3 bases and J by 5 bases, leaving 14 bases between them. CDR1 is SGHRS and CDR2 is YFSETQ in the germline V gene. The CDR3 spans 14 residues. CDR3 sequence: CASSSSGRDETQYF. CDR3 coding DNA: TGCGCCAGCAGCTCCTCAGGGCGGGATGAGACCCAGTACTTC.

V and J are TRBV5-1 and TRBJ2-5; perhaps TRBD2 as D (5 bases). CDR1 and CDR2 from the germline V gene are SGHRS and YFSETQ. The CDR3 contains 13 residues. V dropped 1 base and J dropped 4 bases, with 8 bases sitting between them. The CDR3 protein is CASSLMRVETQYF. CDR3 nucleotides: TGCGCCAGCAGCTTGATGCGGGTAGAGACCCAGTACTTC.

The chain uses TRBV14 and TRBJ2-1; the D gene is possibly TRBD2 (5 bases). In germline, CDR1 is SGHDN, CDR2 FVKESK. The CDR3 consists of 12 residues. The V end lost 8 bases, the J end lost 15 bases, and 20 bases lay between the germline ends. CDR3 nucleotides: TGTGCCAGCGCCCGAGGAGGATCTAAGGGGTTCTTC. This sequence encodes CASARGGSKGFF. Drawing the rest from reference TRBV14 and TRBJ2-1, the complete variable domain is EAGVTQFPSHSVIEKGQTVTLRCDPISGHDNLYWYRRVMGKEIKFLLHFVKESKQDESGMPNNRFLAERTGGTYSTLKVQPAELEDSGVYFCASARGGSKGFFGPGTRLTVL.

The genes are TRBV11-3 and TRBJ2-7; 7 bases fit TRBD1. Germline V gene lookup returns CDR1 SGHNT and CDR2 YENEEA. V was pared by 3 bases and J by 3 bases, with 2 bases of the junction left unmatched. There are 13 residues in the CDR3. The CDR3 sequence: CASSFDRVYEQYF. The CDR3 nucleotides are TGTGCCAGCAGCTTTGACAGGGTCTACGAGCAGTACTTC.

The chain couples TRBV7-2 to TRBJ2-2; no definite D call. The CDR3 totals 13 residues. Germline V lookup: CDR1 SGHTA, CDR2 FQGNSA. Trimming took off 5 bases at V and 6 bases at J, with 10 bases between the two ends. CDR3 sequence reads: CASSPVLSGELFF. The CDR3 DNA is TGTGCCAGCAGCCCCGTCCTTTCCGGGGAGCTGTTTTTT.

The chain joins TRBV19 to TRBJ2-3, with 10 bases fitting TRBD2. Germline V lookup: CDR1 LNHDA, CDR2 SQIVND (reference sequence). CDR3 size: 16 residues. V lost 2 bases, J lost 4 bases, and 6 bases stayed unmatched. DNA for the CDR3: TGTGCCAGTAGTATACGGCTAGCGGGAGCCCCAGATACGCAGTATTTT. It encodes CASSIRLAGAPDTQYF.

The chain uses TRBV6-5 and TRBJ1-5, with D possibly being TRBD1 (5 bases). Per the germline V gene, CDR1 is MNHEY and CDR2 is SVGAGI. V was pared by 7 bases and J by 2 bases, with 12 bases between. This CDR3 is 14 amino acids long. The CDR3 sequence: CASTPPGGNQPQHF. The CDR3 nucleotides are TGTGCCAGCACCCCACCGGGGGGCAATCAGCCCCAGCATTTT.

The rearrangement joins TRBV6-2 or TRBV6-3 to TRBJ2-7; D may be TRBD2 (6 bases). V was pared by 2 bases and J by 5 bases, with 16 bases between. The CDR3 runs 15 residues. Germline assignment: CDR1 MNHEY and CDR2 SVGEGT. This chain's CDR3 is CASSYPGVSGDEQYF. CDR3 coding DNA: TGTGCCAGCAGTTACCCGGGGGTATCAGGCGACGAGCAGTACTTC.

The V call is TRBV6-5, the J call TRBJ1-6; D is uncertain. The V end lost 6 bases, the J end lost 6 bases, and 15 bases lay between the germline ends. CDR1 MNHEY and CDR2 SVGAGI come from the germline V gene. The CDR3 runs to 15 residues. The CDR3 protein is CASRVIDFGNSPLHF. The DNA of the CDR3 is TGTGCCAGCAGGGTAATTGATTTCGGTAATTCACCCCTCCACTTT.

This clone has just one count. The rearrangement uses TRBV9 and TRBJ2-1; no clear D. CDR1 is SGDLS, CDR2 YYNGEE, per germline. V shed 0 bases and J shed 6 bases, with 16 bases lying between them. The CDR3 length is 16 residues. The DNA for the CDR3 is TGTGCCAGCAGCGTAGTAAGTTCCAGCGTGTCCAATGAGCAGTTCTTC. Protein: CASSVVSSSVSNEQFF.

This chain uses TRBV28 with TRBJ1-5; TRBD1 matches 7 bases. The CDR3 covers 13 residues. Looked up from germline, CDR1 is MDHEN and CDR2 is SYDVKM. V shed 5 bases and J 9 bases; nucleotides not matched to a gene: 7. The CDR3 loop is CASSIDRALPQHF. DNA for the CDR3: TGTGCCAGCAGTATCGACAGGGCCCTGCCCCAGCATTTT.

The rearrangement joins TRBV19 to TRBJ1-4, with 7 bases matching TRBD1. Germline-derived CDR1 and CDR2 are LNHDA and SQIVND (reference sequence). V shed 8 bases, J shed 8 bases, and the junction held 8 bases outside the gene matches. The CDR3 consists of 13 residues. This CDR3 is CASARGGAEKLFF. CDR3 nucleotides: TGTGCCAGTGCTCGAGGGGGCGCGGAAAAACTGTTTTTT.

V usage is TRBV19 and J usage is TRBJ1-6; 10 nucleotides line up with TRBD1. The trim removed 7 bases at V and 6 bases at J, leaving 3 bases unmatched. The CDR3 contains 14 residues. Per the germline V gene, CDR1 is LNHDA and CDR2 is SQIVND (reference sequence). The DNA of the CDR3 is TGTGCCAGTACCCGGGACAGGGGTAATTCACCCCTCCACTTT. Protein sequence: CASTRDRGNSPLHF.

V and J are TRBV11-3 and TRBJ2-1; 10 bases fit TRBD2. Germline V gene sequence: CDR1 SGHNT, CDR2 YENEEA. This CDR3 spans 17 amino acids. V lost 5 bases, J lost 5 bases, and 12 bases stayed unmatched. CDR3 sequence: CASSLRGRTSGHNEQFF. The DNA for the CDR3 is TGTGCCAGCAGCCTTCGAGGGAGGACTAGCGGCCACAATGAGCAGTTCTTC.

The V gene is TRBV19, the J gene TRBJ1-2, with D perhaps TRBD1 (6 bases). Per germline, CDR1 LNHDA and CDR2 SQIVND (reference sequence). Trimming removed 4 bases from V and 5 bases from J, with 20 bases in between. This CDR3 has 16 amino acids. CDR3 residues: CASSRADSGQLYGYTF. In nucleotides, the CDR3 is TGTGCCAGTAGTAGAGCGGACTCGGGACAATTATATGGCTACACCTTC.

This chain uses TRBV3-1 (or the pseudogene TRBV3-2) with TRBJ2-2; 9 bases agree with TRBD1. Germline V CDR1 and CDR2: LGHDT, YNNKEL (reference sequence). After removal of 7 bases from V and 8 bases from J, the junction contained 11 bases not matched to a gene. The CDR3 length is 15 residues. CDR3 DNA sequence: TGTGCCAGCACCCTACGAGGGACAGGGTTGGGGGAGCTGTTTTTT. Amino acids: CASTLRGTGLGELFF.

The V call is TRBV5-1, the J call TRBJ2-7; TRBD1 matches 9 bases. Germline V lookup: CDR1 SGHRS, CDR2 YFSETQ. V lost 4 bases to trimming and J lost 4 bases; unmatched junction nucleotides: 9. The CDR3 totals 15 residues. CDR3 in amino acids: CASSPPDRGIYEQYF. As DNA, the CDR3 is TGCGCCAGCAGCCCCCCCGACAGGGGGATTTACGAGCAGTACTTC.

The genes are TRBV28 and TRBJ1-1, with TRBD1 matching 7 bases. The junction had 10 bases not matched to a gene; V was cut back by 2 bases and J by 7 bases. The CDR3 loop spans 15 amino acids. CDR1 is MDHEN, CDR2 SYDVKM, per germline. CDR3 in amino acids: CASSLNRQGLDEAFF. Written as DNA, the CDR3 is TGTGCCAGCAGTTTAAACAGACAGGGTTTAGATGAAGCTTTCTTT.

The V and J genes are TRBV30 and TRBJ1-2; the D gene is possibly TRBD1 (6 bases). CDR1 GTSNPN and CDR2 SVGIG come from the germline V gene (reference sequence). The CDR3 length is 12 residues. The V gene lost 3 bases and the J gene lost 3 bases, with 8 bases spanning the gap. The CDR3 protein is CAWSAGDYGYTF. The CDR3 DNA reads TGTGCCTGGAGCGCAGGGGACTATGGCTACACCTTC.

This clone was picked up many times. The chain is built from TRBV28 and TRBJ2-2, with 7 bases that match TRBD2. Unmatched junction bases numbered 7, after V lost 5 bases and J lost 7 bases. This CDR3 is built from 14 residues. Germline loops: CDR1 MDHEN, CDR2 SYDVKM. CDR3 loop: CASSQRLAGGELFF. CDR3 coding DNA: TGTGCCAGCAGTCAAAGACTAGCTGGCGGGGAGCTGTTTTTT.

This clone was found once. The chain has TRBV5-4 and TRBJ1-2, with 7 bases aligning to TRBD1. From germline, CDR1 is SGHNT and CDR2 YYREEE (reference sequence). Trimming cost V 4 bases and J 4 bases; bases outside gene matches: 10. The CDR3 spans 15 residues. CDR3 bases: TGTGCCAGCAGCCTTTATACGACAGGGACCTATGGCTACACCTTC. This translates into CASSLYTTGTYGYTF.